The 25 T cell receptor beta chains below come from one sample, sequenced in a study of cytomegalovirus exposure and HLA in healthy donors (dated by TCRdb to about 2017). Library construction relied on the immunoSEQ multiplex PCR assay. For the multiplex PCR, a mixture combining 60 forward primers for TCR Vbeta segments and 13 reverse primers for TCR Jbeta segments was used. The table comes from immuneACCESS by way of TCRdb, which keeps in-frame sequences with V and J called. Part of the clones is missing from these tables; in studies checked, under half for an unresolved V gene and the rest for unknown reasons. This sample comprises over 150,000 clones, approximately 71% of them detected only once. The ten largest clones take up around 4.5% of the sample. The sample comprised PBMCs. The origin of the receptors is a woman between 18 and 29 years old in good health and CMV-seropositive.

The V call is TRBV4-2, the J call TRBJ1-1; D gene ambiguous. CDR3 length: 13 residues. V was trimmed by 0 bases and J by 5 bases, leaving 7 bases between them. Germline V gene lookup returns CDR1 LGHNA and CDR2 YNFKEQ. The CDR3 is CASSQEIRTEAFF. CDR3 sequence (DNA): TGTGCCAGCAGCCAAGAGATTCGGACTGAAGCTTTCTTT.

This clone turned up a few times. The V call is TRBV5-6, the J call TRBJ1-1; 7 bases map to TRBD1. The germline CDR1 and CDR2 sequences are SGHDT and YYEEEE. The trim removed 4 bases at V and 0 bases at J, leaving 6 bases unmatched. The CDR3 contains 15 residues. CDR3: CASSLGQFMNTEAFF. In nucleotides, the CDR3 is TGTGCCAGCAGCCTGGGACAGTTCATGAACACTGAAGCTTTCTTT.

V usage is TRBV6-5 and J usage is TRBJ2-1, with D tentatively TRBD1 (5 bases). The CDR3 runs to 14 residues. Trimming took 2 bases from V and 5 from J, leaving 10 bases between them. Germline CDR1 reads MNHEY; CDR2 reads SVGAGI. The CDR3 here is CASSYQGPHNEQFF. CDR3 coding DNA: TGTGCCAGCAGTTACCAGGGTCCACACAATGAGCAGTTCTTC.

This chain joins TRBV19 and TRBJ1-5; possibly TRBD1 for D (6 bases). Trimming cost V 2 bases and J 8 bases, with 16 bases left between them. This CDR3 contains 15 residues. Germline CDR1 reads LNHDA; CDR2 reads SQIVND (reference sequence). CDR3 nucleotides: TGTGCCAGTAGTATAACGGGGGGGGCTGAAGAGCCCCAGCATTTT. Its translation is CASSITGGAEEPQHF.

V is TRBV2 and J is TRBJ2-3, with TRBD2 identical over 11 bases. The CDR3 contains 13 residues. V shed 10 bases, J shed 4 bases, and the junction held 4 bases outside the gene matches. Germline CDR1 SNHLY, CDR2 FYNNEI. The CDR3 nucleotides are TGTGCCACGACTAGCGGGGAACCAGATACGCAGTATTTT. It encodes CATTSGEPDTQYF.

The chain has TRBV30 and TRBJ2-3, with 11 positions matching TRBD1. Germline V gives CDR1 GTSNPN, CDR2 SVGIG (reference sequence). The CDR3 has 12 residues. The V and J ends lost 5 bases and 9 bases, in that order; junction bases with no gene match: 4. The chain's CDR3 is CAWSRDRGTQYF. The CDR3 DNA is TGTGCCTGGTCCAGGGACAGGGGGACGCAGTATTTT. The whole variable domain, filled in from reference TRBV30 and TRBJ2-3, reads SQTIHQWPATLVQPVGSPLSLECTVEGTSNPNLYWYRQAAGRGLQLLFYSVGIGQISSEVPQNLSASRPQDRQFILSSKKLLLSDSGFYLCAWSRDRGTQYFGPGTRLTVL.

The rearrangement uses TRBV18 and TRBJ2-5, with 8 bases that match TRBD2. This CDR3 is 13 amino acids long. In germline, CDR1 is KGHSH, CDR2 LQKENI. V trimming: 3 bases; J trimming: 5 bases; junction bases outside the gene matches: 2. CDR3 protein: CASSPRGGETQYF. CDR3 coding DNA: TGTGCCAGCTCACCTCGGGGGGGCGAGACCCAGTACTTC. Supplemented by reference TRBV18 and TRBJ2-5, the full variable domain reads NAGVMQNPRHLVRRRGQEARLRCSPMKGHSHVYWYRQLPEEGLKFMVYLQKENIIDESGMPKERFSAEFPKEGPSILRIQQVVRGDSAAYFCASSPRGGETQYFGPGTRLLVL.

The chain employs TRBV27 and TRBJ1-2, with D possibly TRBD1 on 5 matching bases. CDR1 and CDR2 from the germline V gene are MNHEY and SMNVEV (reference sequence). Trimming pared 6 bases from V and 4 bases from J, leaving 15 bases between. This CDR3 has 14 amino acids. The CDR3 region has the DNA TGTGCCAGCAGCCCTCAGGGTGCTCTCTATGGCTACACCTTC. Translation gives CASSPQGALYGYTF.

The chain combines TRBV4-3 with TRBJ2-2; TRBD2 agrees at 10 bases. Germline V CDR1 and CDR2: LGHNA, YSLEER. V shed 0 bases, J shed 5 bases, and the junction held 9 bases outside the gene matches. The CDR3 is made up of 18 amino acids. The CDR3 region is CASSQDILAGDPTGELFF. For the CDR3, the DNA is TGCGCCAGCAGCCAAGATATCCTAGCGGGGGACCCGACCGGGGAGCTGTTTTTT.

This clone was detected once. The chain combines TRBV30 with TRBJ2-5; D is possibly TRBD2 (6 bases). There are 14 residues in the CDR3. Germline CDR1 and CDR2: GTSNPN and SVGIG (reference sequence). V was cut by 1 base and J by 5 bases, with 14 bases left in between. CDR3 region: CAWSGGGTWETQYF. DNA of the CDR3: TGTGCCTGGAGTGGGGGCGGGACGTGGGAGACCCAGTACTTC.

This clone was picked up one time. The chain is built from TRBV9 and TRBJ2-7; D remains unclear. Trimming took off 4 bases at V and 0 bases at J, with 11 bases between the two ends. Germline CDR1 and CDR2: SGDLS and YYNGEE. The CDR3 totals 14 residues. CDR3 nucleotides: TGTGCCAGCAGCACCGGCCCTAGCTCCTACGAGCAGTACTTC. Translated: CASSTGPSSYEQYF.

The chain recombines TRBV30 with TRBJ2-1, with TRBD1 matching over 9 bases. Germline trimming cut 8 bases from V and 3 bases from J; bases unmatched to any gene: 5. Germline CDR1 and CDR2: GTSNPN and SVGIG (reference sequence). There are 13 residues in the CDR3. For the CDR3, the DNA is TGTGCCGCCGGGACAGGGAACTACAATGAGCAGTTCTTC. It is translated as CAAGTGNYNEQFF.

The chain links TRBV15 to TRBJ2-7, with no clear D. The V gene's germline CDR1 is LNHNV and CDR2 YYDKDF (reference sequence). V shed 1 base and J shed 0 bases, with 16 bases lying between them. This CDR3 has 17 residues. The CDR3 spells CATSRGAASASSYEQYF. DNA of the CDR3: TGTGCCACCAGCAGAGGTGCGGCCTCGGCGAGCTCCTACGAGCAGTACTTC.

V gene TRBV27 combines with J gene TRBJ1-2; TRBD1 aligns across 8 bases. This CDR3 comprises 15 residues. With 0 bases clipped from V and 4 bases from J, the junction kept 4 bases outside the gene matches. Per germline, CDR1 MNHEY and CDR2 SMNVEV (reference sequence). Here the CDR3 DNA reads TGTGCCAGCAGTTTATCCAGGGGGCTGGCCTATGGCTACACCTTC. Translation: CASSLSRGLAYGYTF.

This chain joins TRBV13 and TRBJ2-5; D perhaps matches TRBD1 (6 bases). The CDR3 is 12 residues long. V was trimmed by 6 bases and J by 4 bases, leaving 9 bases between them. The germline V gene has CDR1 PRHDT and CDR2 FYEKMQ (reference sequence). The CDR3 nucleotides read TGTGCCAGCAGAGGGGGTGGAGAGACCCAGTACTTC. Amino acid sequence: CASRGGGETQYF.

The rearrangement joins TRBV5-1 to TRBJ2-2; 8 bases fit TRBD1. The V and J ends lost 7 bases and 1 base, in that order; junction bases with no gene match: 9. There are 16 residues in the CDR3. Germline-derived CDR1 and CDR2 are SGHRS and YFSETQ. This chain's CDR3 is CASFSQGARNTGELFF. CDR3 bases: TGCGCCAGCTTCTCTCAGGGGGCTAGGAACACCGGGGAGCTGTTTTTT.

The J gene is TRBJ2-7, the V gene TRBV18, with 10 nucleotides matching TRBD1. Trimming cost V 3 bases and J 6 bases; bases outside gene matches: 11. Germline V gene lookup returns CDR1 KGHSH and CDR2 LQKENI. This CDR3 contains 16 residues. The CDR3 bases are TGTGCCAGCTCACCCCTCAAGAAGACAGGGGGCGGCGAGCAGTACTTC. This translates into CASSPLKKTGGGEQYF. The full variable domain, its missing parts supplied by reference TRBV18 and TRBJ2-7, is NAGVMQNPRHLVRRRGQEARLRCSPMKGHSHVYWYRQLPEEGLKFMVYLQKENIIDESGMPKERFSAEFPKEGPSILRIQQVVRGDSAAYFCASSPLKKTGGGEQYFGPGTRLTVT.

V and J are TRBV7-6 and TRBJ2-5; 9 bases agree with TRBD1. The J call may be faulty, since TRBJ2-7 better matches the DNA end. Germline V gene data show CDR1 as SGHVS and CDR2 as FNYEAQ. This CDR3 contains 15 residues. The CDR3 DNA follows: TGTGCCAGCAGCTCCAGGACAGGGGTTAGCTACGAGCAGTACTTC. This encodes CASSSRTGVSYEQYF.

V usage is TRBV28 and J usage is TRBJ2-7, with TRBD1 identical over 7 bases. Germline V gene data show CDR1 as MDHEN and CDR2 as SYDVKM. V shed 6 bases and J 1 base; nucleotides not matched to a gene: 12. The CDR3 contains 16 residues. The CDR3 here is CASSPIGQAQSYEQYF. The CDR3 nucleotides are TGTGCCAGCAGCCCTATTGGACAGGCACAATCCTACGAGCAGTACTTC. Full variable domain (remainder filled in from reference TRBV28 and TRBJ2-7): DVKVTQSSRYLVKRTGEKVFLECVQDMDHENMFWYRQDPGLGLRLIYFSYDVKMKEKGDIPEGYSVSREKKERFSLILESASTNQTSMYLCASSPIGQAQSYEQYFGPGTRLTVT.

A few counts support this clone. This CDR3 is also generated by other DNA sequences in the sample. This sequence joins TRBV28 and TRBJ1-4, with TRBD1 identical over 9 bases. The trim removed 6 bases at V and 8 bases at J, leaving 7 bases unmatched. The CDR3 spans 14 residues. Germline CDR1 MDHEN, CDR2 SYDVKM. The CDR3 loop is CASSRGQGREKLFF. In nucleotides, the CDR3 is TGTGCCAGCAGCCGCGGACAGGGGAGAGAAAAACTGTTTTTT. Full variable domain (remainder filled in from reference TRBV28 and TRBJ1-4): DVKVTQSSRYLVKRTGEKVFLECVQDMDHENMFWYRQDPGLGLRLIYFSYDVKMKEKGDIPEGYSVSREKKERFSLILESASTNQTSMYLCASSRGQGREKLFFGSGTQLSVL.

This chain links TRBV19 with TRBJ2-7; 8 bases are a match to TRBD2. The CDR3 is 14 amino acids. Germline V CDR1 and CDR2: LNHDA, SQIVND (reference sequence). With V trimmed by 8 bases and J by 3 bases, 9 bases remained unmatched. The CDR3 nucleotides read TGTGCCAGTCGCGCGGCCAGCGGGAGCTACGAGCAGTACTTC. Translated, it gives CASRAASGSYEQYF.

This clone was observed a handful of times. J is TRBJ2-3 and V is TRBV4-1; 7 bases fit TRBD1. V dropped 1 base and J dropped 0; count of bases not matched to a gene: 7. CDR1 is MGHRA, CDR2 YSYEKL, per germline. CDR3 length: 17 residues. CDR3 region: CASSQVWTGPSTDTQYF. The CDR3 DNA reads as TGCGCCAGCAGCCAAGTCTGGACAGGACCTAGCACAGATACGCAGTATTTT.

This clone occurred a few times. The V gene is TRBV5-5, the J gene TRBJ1-5, with 7 bases identical to TRBD1. With 4 bases clipped from V and 0 bases from J, the junction kept 4 bases outside the gene matches. CDR1 SGHKS and CDR2 YYEKEE come from the germline V gene (reference sequence). The CDR3 has 15 amino acids. CDR3 residues: CASSLTGFSNQPQHF. The CDR3 coding sequence is TGTGCCAGCAGCCTGACAGGGTTTAGCAATCAGCCCCAGCATTTT.

The rearrangement joins TRBV2 to TRBJ1-1, with 10 bases matching TRBD1. The CDR3 is 14 residues long. Germline lookup yields CDR1 SNHLY and CDR2 FYNNEI. The trim removed 4 bases at V and 5 bases at J, leaving 4 bases unmatched. The CDR3 here is CASSGQGARTEAFF. In DNA form, the CDR3 reads TGTGCCAGCAGTGGACAGGGGGCGAGGACTGAAGCTTTCTTT.

This clone was detected a few times. CDR3 loop: CASRIRQNYGYTF. As DNA, the CDR3 is TGTGCCAGCAGGATAAGACAGAACTATGGCTACACCTTC. The gene calls are TRBV6-5 and TRBJ1-2; perhaps TRBD1 as D (5 bases). This CDR3 is built from 13 residues. Germline lookup yields CDR1 MNHEY and CDR2 SVGAGI. V lost 6 bases to trimming and J lost 2 bases, with 10 bases between them.